A selection of T cell receptor beta chains follows, all from one sample in a study of blood T cell repertoires in COVID-19. Clones were read by immunoSEQ multiplex PCR, and TCRdb kept only the in-frame ones, dropping some. This sample has 75,000 to 95,000 clones, with about 88% found just once. Sequencing was carried out using peripheral blood. Receptors were obtained from a woman over 75 with acute or convalescent COVID-19. The CDR3 runs from the conserved cysteine through the conserved F or W.

CDR3: CASGSGLDRESDIQYF
V: TRBV2
J: TRBJ2-4

CDR3: CASSLLDLTGELFF
V: TRBV7-3
J: TRBJ2-2

CDR3: CSVDKRDRGTNYGYTF
V: TRBV29-1
J: TRBJ1-2

CDR3: CASSLVAGGSYGYTF
V: TRBV28
J: TRBJ1-2

CDR3: CASSTFGGVNEQFF
V: TRBV28
J: TRBJ2-1

CDR3: CASSEGTGMYEQYF
V: TRBV6-1
J: TRBJ2-7

CDR3: CATSRGDRNTGELFF
V: TRBV15
J: TRBJ2-2

CDR3: CASSLDGSTEAFF
V: TRBV5-1
J: TRBJ1-1

CDR3: CASSTDRGRSVLRETQYF
V: TRBV27
J: TRBJ2-5

CDR3: CASSIDQGAALNEQFF
V: TRBV19
J: TRBJ2-1